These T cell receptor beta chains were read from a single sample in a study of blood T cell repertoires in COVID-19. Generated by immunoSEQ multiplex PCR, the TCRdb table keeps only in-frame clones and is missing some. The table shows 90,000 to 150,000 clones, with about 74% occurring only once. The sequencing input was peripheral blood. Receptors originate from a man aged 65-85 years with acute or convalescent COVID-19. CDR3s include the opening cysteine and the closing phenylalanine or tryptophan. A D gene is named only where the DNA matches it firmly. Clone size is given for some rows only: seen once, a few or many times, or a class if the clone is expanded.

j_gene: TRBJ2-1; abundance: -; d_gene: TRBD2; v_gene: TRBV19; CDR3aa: CASSREGGLAHYNEQFF; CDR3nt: TGTGCCAGTAGCAGGGAGGGAGGACTAGCGCATTACAATGAGCAGTTCTTC
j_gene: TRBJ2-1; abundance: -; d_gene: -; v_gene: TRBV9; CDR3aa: CASSVGGGINKQFF; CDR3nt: TGTGCCAGCAGCGTAGGAGGTGGAATCAATAAGCAGTTCTTC
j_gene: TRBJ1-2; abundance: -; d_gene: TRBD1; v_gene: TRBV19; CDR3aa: CASSIDTDRGQVIGYTF; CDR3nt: TGTGCCAGTAGTATAGATACGGACAGGGGGCAAGTAATTGGCTACACCTTC
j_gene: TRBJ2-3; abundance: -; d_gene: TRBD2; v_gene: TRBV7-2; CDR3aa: CASSLSGLASDTQYF; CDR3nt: TGTGCCAGCAGCTTATCCGGACTAGCATCGGATACGCAGTATTTT
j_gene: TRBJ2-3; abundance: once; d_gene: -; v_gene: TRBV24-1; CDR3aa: CATSDPRGGGGDTQYF; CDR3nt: TGTGCCACCAGTGACCCCAGGGGTGGGGGGGGAGATACGCAGTATTTT
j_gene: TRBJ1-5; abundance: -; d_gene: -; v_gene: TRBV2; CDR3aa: CASRGQYNQPQHF; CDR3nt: TGTGCCAGCAGAGGACAGTACAATCAGCCCCAGCATTTT
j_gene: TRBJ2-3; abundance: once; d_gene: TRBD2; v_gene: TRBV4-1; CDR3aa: CASSQQAGVADTQYF; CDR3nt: TGCGCCAGCAGCCAGCAAGCGGGAGTTGCAGATACGCAGTATTTT
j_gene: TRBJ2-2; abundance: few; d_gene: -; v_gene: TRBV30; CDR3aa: CALRKAGTGELFF; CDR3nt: TGTGCCCTTAGGAAGGCCGGGACCGGGGAGCTGTTTTTT
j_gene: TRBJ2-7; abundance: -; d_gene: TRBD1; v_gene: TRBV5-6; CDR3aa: CASSSPGQGSEQYF; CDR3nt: TGTGCCAGCAGCTCACCGGGACAGGGGTCCGAGCAGTACTTC
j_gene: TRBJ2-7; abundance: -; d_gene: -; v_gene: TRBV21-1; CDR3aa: CASTNRDRVSEQYF; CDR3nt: TGTGCCAGCACCAACCGGGACAGGGTCTCCGAGCAGTACTTC
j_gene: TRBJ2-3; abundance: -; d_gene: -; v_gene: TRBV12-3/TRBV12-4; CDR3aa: CASRTSTDTQYF; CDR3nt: TGTGCCAGCAGGACTTCCACAGATACGCAGTATTTT
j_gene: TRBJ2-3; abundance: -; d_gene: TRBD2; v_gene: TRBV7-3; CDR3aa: CASGPGLAGSDTQYF; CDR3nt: TGTGCCAGCGGACCCGGACTAGCGGGATCGGATACGCAGTATTTT
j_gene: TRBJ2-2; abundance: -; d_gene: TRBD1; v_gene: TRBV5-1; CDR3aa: CASSSPEGATGELFF; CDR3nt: TGCGCCAGCAGCTCGCCCGAGGGGGCCACCGGGGAGCTGTTTTTT
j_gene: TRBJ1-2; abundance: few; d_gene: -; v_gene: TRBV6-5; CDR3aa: CASSLKTQRFGYTF; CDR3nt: TGTGCCAGCAGCCTAAAAACTCAGAGGTTCGGCTACACCTTC
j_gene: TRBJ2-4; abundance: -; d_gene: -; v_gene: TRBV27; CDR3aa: CASRDLAKNIQYF; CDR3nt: TGTGCCAGCCGGGATCTAGCCAAAAACATTCAGTACTTC
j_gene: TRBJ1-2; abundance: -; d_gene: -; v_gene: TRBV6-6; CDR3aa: CASSYSMGAPYGYTF; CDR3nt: TGTGCCAGCAGTTACTCTATGGGGGCCCCCTATGGCTACACCTTC
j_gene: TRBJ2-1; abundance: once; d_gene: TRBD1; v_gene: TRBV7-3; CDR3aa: CASSPGTGYNEQFF; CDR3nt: TGTGCCAGCAGTCCCGGGACAGGGTACAATGAGCAGTTCTTC
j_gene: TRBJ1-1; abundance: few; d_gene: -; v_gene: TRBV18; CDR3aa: CASSEKIGTSEAFF; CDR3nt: TGTGCCAGCTCAGAGAAAATTGGGACATCAGAAGCTTTCTTT
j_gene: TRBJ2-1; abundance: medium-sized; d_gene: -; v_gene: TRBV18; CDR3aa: CASSRRLAEYNEQFF; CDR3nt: TGTGCCAGCTCAAGGAGATTAGCGGAGTACAATGAGCAGTTCTTC
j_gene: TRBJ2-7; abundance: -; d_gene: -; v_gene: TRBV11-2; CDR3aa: CASSFSGVLSYEQYF; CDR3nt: TGTGCCAGCAGCTTTTCAGGCGTCCTTTCCTACGAGCAGTACTTC
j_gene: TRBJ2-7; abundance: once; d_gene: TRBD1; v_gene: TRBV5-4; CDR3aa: CASSLKNRGSSYEQYF; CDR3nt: TGTGCCAGCAGCTTGAAAAACAGGGGTTCCTCCTACGAGCAGTACTTC
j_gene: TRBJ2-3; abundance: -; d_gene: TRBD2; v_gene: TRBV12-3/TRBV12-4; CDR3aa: CASRTSGTDTQYF; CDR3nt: TGTGCCAGCAGGACTAGCGGGACAGATACGCAGTATTTT
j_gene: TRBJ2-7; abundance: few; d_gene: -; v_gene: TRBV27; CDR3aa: CASKIGQGPYEQYF; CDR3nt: TGTGCCAGCAAGATCGGTCAGGGCCCCTACGAGCAGTACTTC
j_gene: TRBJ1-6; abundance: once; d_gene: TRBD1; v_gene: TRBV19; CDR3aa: CASSIEGTDSPLHF; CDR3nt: TGTGCCAGTAGTATTGAGGGGACAGATTCACCCCTCCACTTT
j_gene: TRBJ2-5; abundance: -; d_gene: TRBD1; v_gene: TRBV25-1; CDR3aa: CASRQGSETQYF; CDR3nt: TGTGCCAGTCGACAGGGATCGGAGACCCAGTACTTC
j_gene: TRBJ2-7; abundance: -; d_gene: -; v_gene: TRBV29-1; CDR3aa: CSVEDPGRSSYEQYF; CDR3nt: TGCAGCGTTGAAGATCCTGGGCGTAGCTCCTACGAGCAGTACTTC
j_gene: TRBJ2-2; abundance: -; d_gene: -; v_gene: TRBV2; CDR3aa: CASSGQGPPGELFF; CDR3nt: TGTGCCAGCAGTGGTCAGGGGCCCCCCGGGGAGCTGTTTTTT
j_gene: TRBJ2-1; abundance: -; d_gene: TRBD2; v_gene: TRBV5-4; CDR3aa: CASSWKSGRMKDEQFF; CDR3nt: TGTGCCAGCAGCTGGAAGAGCGGGAGGATGAAGGATGAGCAGTTCTTC
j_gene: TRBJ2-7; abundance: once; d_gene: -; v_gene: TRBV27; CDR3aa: CASRFGSRGNYEQYF; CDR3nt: TGTGCCAGCAGATTCGGGTCCCGGGGAAACTACGAGCAGTACTTC
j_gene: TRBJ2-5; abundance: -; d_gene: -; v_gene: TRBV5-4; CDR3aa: CASSLPYQETQYF; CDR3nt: TGTGCCAGCAGCTTGCCGTACCAAGAGACCCAGTACTTC
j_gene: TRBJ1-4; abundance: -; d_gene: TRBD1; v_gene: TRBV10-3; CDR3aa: CAIRPGQGVGEKLFF; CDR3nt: TGTGCCATCAGACCGGGACAGGGGGTTGGCGAAAAACTGTTTTTT
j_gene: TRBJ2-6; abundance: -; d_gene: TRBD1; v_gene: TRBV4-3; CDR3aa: CASSPGQAGANVLTF; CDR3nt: TGCGCCAGCAGCCCTGGACAGGCTGGGGCCAACGTCCTGACTTTC
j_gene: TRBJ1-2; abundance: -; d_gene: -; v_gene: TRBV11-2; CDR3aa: CASSHFDISSYGYTF; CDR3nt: TGTGCCAGCAGCCATTTTGATATCAGTTCCTATGGCTACACCTTC
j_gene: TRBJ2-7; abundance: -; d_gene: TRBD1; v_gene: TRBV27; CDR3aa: CASSWTGDYEQYF; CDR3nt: TGTGCCAGCAGTTGGACAGGGGACTACGAGCAGTACTTC
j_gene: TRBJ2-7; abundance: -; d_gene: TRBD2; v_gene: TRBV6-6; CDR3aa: CASYSSGQRTRYEQYF; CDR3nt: TGTGCCAGTTATTCTAGCGGACAACGGACCCGCTACGAGCAGTACTTC
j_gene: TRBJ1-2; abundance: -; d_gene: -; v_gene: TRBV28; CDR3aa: CASSSDRYGYTF; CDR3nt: TGTGCCAGCAGTTCGGACAGATATGGCTACACCTTC
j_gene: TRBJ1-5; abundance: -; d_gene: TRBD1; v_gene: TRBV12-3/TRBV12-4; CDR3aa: CASQTSGGQPQHF; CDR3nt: TGTGCCAGCCAAACCTCAGGGGGTCAGCCCCAGCATTTT
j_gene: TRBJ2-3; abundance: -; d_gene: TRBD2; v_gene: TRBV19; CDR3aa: CASSPSGMTDTQYF; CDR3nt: TGTGCCAGTAGTCCTAGCGGGATGACAGATACGCAGTATTTT
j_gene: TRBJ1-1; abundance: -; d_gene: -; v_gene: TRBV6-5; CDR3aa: CASSYSRKAWTEAFF; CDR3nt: TGTGCCAGCAGTTACTCCAGGAAGGCCTGGACTGAAGCTTTCTTT
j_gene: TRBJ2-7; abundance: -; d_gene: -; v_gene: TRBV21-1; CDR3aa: CASSTGQGAPHYEQYF; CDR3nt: TGTGCCAGCAGCACGGGACAGGGGGCTCCTCACTACGAGCAGTACTTC